The 29 T cell receptor beta chains below come from one sample, sequenced in a study of T cell responses to AZD1222 COVID-19 vaccine. The data were produced by immunoSEQ multiplex PCR, yet TCRdb's version contains in-frame clones alone and is incomplete. This table holds approximately 180,000 clones, about 85% found once. Material: peripheral blood, obtained on day 0 of AZD1222 vaccination. These receptors originate from an adult in good health.

This clone was seen only once. The chain recombines TRBV29-1 with TRBJ1-2; D remains unclear. The CDR3 consists of 11 residues. Germline V lookup: CDR1 SQVTM, CDR2 ANQGSEA. Trimming took 3 bases from V and 2 from J, leaving 4 bases between them. The CDR3: CSVEMNYGYTF. The CDR3 region has the DNA TGCAGCGTTGAGATGAACTATGGCTACACCTTC.

The chain recombines TRBV30 with TRBJ2-7; D remains ambiguous. In germline, CDR1 is GTSNPN, CDR2 SVGIG (reference sequence). The CDR3 runs 13 residues. Trimming pared 5 bases from V and 2 bases from J, leaving 13 bases between. The CDR3 DNA reads TGTGCCTGGTCCGCGAATGTGGCCTACGAGCAGTACTTC. Its protein is CAWSANVAYEQYF.

The chain has TRBV10-3 and TRBJ1-2; D is unclear. The CDR3 covers 13 residues. CDR1 ENHRY and CDR2 SYGVKD come from the germline V gene. V lost 0 bases and J 3 bases, leaving 5 bases between the germline ends. CDR3 sequence (DNA): TGTGCCATCAGTGAGTCGGAGGACTATGGCTACACCTTC. Amino acids: CAISESEDYGYTF.

The J gene is TRBJ1-1, the V gene TRBV19; D is uncertain. The V gene lost 5 bases and the J gene lost 1 base, with 11 bases spanning the gap. The germline V gene has CDR1 LNHDA and CDR2 SQIVND (reference sequence). The CDR3 runs to 14 residues. The CDR3: CASSPRLSNTEAFF. CDR3 DNA sequence: TGTGCCAGTAGTCCTCGTCTATCGAACACTGAAGCTTTCTTT.

This clone has just one count. This rearrangement joins TRBV7-2 to TRBJ2-7; 7 positions match TRBD2. J gave up 7 bases and V 2 bases, and 17 bases lay outside the gene matches. Germline CDR1 reads SGHTA; CDR2 reads FQGNSA. The CDR3 totals 17 residues. The CDR3 is CASSLSKVAGDLGEQYF. Written as DNA, the CDR3 is TGTGCCAGCAGCTTAAGCAAGGTTGCGGGAGACCTGGGGGAGCAGTACTTC. Supplemented by reference TRBV7-2 and TRBJ2-7, the full variable domain reads GAGVSQSPSNKVTEKGKDVELRCDPISGHTALYWYRQSLGQGLEFLIYFQGNSAPDKSGLPSDRFSAERTGGSVSTLTIQRTQQEDSAVYLCASSLSKVAGDLGEQYFGPGTRLTVT.

The V call is TRBV3-1 (or the pseudogene TRBV3-2), the J call TRBJ1-3, with D unresolved. The CDR3 is made up of 17 amino acids. Trimming took off 1 base at V and 1 base at J, with 14 bases between the two ends. From germline, CDR1 is LGHDT and CDR2 YNNKEL (reference sequence). The CDR3 region has the DNA TGTGCCAGCAGCCAAGTGGTGACGGTATGGTCTGGAAACACCATATATTTT. Residues: CASSQVVTVWSGNTIYF.

V gene TRBV24-1 combines with J gene TRBJ2-1; 10 nucleotides match TRBD2. CDR3 length equals 15 residues. Germline lookup yields CDR1 KGHDR and CDR2 SFDVKD. Germline trimming cut 9 bases from V and 9 bases from J; bases unmatched to any gene: 13. CDR3 residues: CATSRTSGNPSEQFF. As DNA, the CDR3 is TGTGCCACCTCTCGGACTAGCGGAAACCCCAGTGAGCAGTTCTTC.

This chain uses TRBV13 with TRBJ2-7, with a tentative D call TRBD2 (6 bases). V was pared by 5 bases and J by 6 bases, with 11 bases between. Germline lookup yields CDR1 PRHDT and CDR2 FYEKMQ (reference sequence). The CDR3 extends over 12 amino acids. Here the CDR3 reads CASSLQGGEQYF. The CDR3 DNA reads TGTGCCAGCAGCCTTCAGGGAGGCGAGCAGTACTTC.

The rearrangement links TRBV3-1 (or the pseudogene TRBV3-2) to TRBJ2-7; maybe TRBD2 (6 bases). CDR3 length: 15 residues. Per the germline V gene, CDR1 is LGHDT and CDR2 is YNNKEL (reference sequence). Deletions cut 5 bases from V and 4 bases from J, with 18 bases between. This CDR3 is CASSVTGTSIYEQYF. The CDR3 DNA sequence: TGTGCCAGCAGCGTAACCGGGACTTCAATTTACGAGCAGTACTTC.

The genes are TRBV7-8 and TRBJ2-7; no firm D call. The germline V and J ends were trimmed by 1 base and 4 bases, with 2 bases remaining between them. Germline V gives CDR1 SGHVS, CDR2 FQNEAQ. The CDR3 covers 11 residues. CDR3 bases: TGTGCCAGCAGCTTAGATTACGAGCAGTACTTC. This gives the protein CASSLDYEQYF.

This clone was picked up a small number of times. The chain has TRBV28 and TRBJ1-4; weak D call: TRBD1 (5 bases). This CDR3 spans 15 amino acids. V was cut by 5 bases and J by 7 bases, with 17 bases left in between. Germline V CDR1 and CDR2: MDHEN, SYDVKM. The CDR3 DNA reads as TGTGCCAGCAGTGCCGGGACCACGGGCCGTGAAAAACTGTTTTTT. The encoded protein is CASSAGTTGREKLFF.

This clone was counted a single time. The rearrangement uses TRBV5-4 and TRBJ2-3; 10 bases map to TRBD2. The CDR3 sequence is 15 residues long. Trimming removed 6 bases from V and 1 base from J; junction bases left unmatched: 5. From germline, CDR1 is SGHNT and CDR2 YYREEE (reference sequence). The CDR3 region is CASIRAGGGTDTQYF. CDR3 in DNA: TGTGCCAGCATACGAGCGGGAGGGGGCACAGATACGCAGTATTTT. Full variable domain (rest looked up from reference TRBV5-4 and TRBJ2-3): ETGVTQSPTHLIKTRGQQVTLRCSSQSGHNTVSWYQQALGQGPQFIFQYYREEENGRGNFPPRFSGLQFPNYSSELNVNALELDDSALYLCASIRAGGGTDTQYFGPGTRLTVL.

The genes are TRBV3-1 (or the pseudogene TRBV3-2) and TRBJ2-1; 11 bases agree with TRBD2. Germline CDR1 LGHDT, CDR2 YNNKEL (reference sequence). Trimming removed 5 bases from V and 1 base from J; junction bases left unmatched: 7. The CDR3 loop spans 17 amino acids. DNA of the CDR3: TGTGCCAGCAGCGAAACTAGCGGGAGAGTGTCCTACAATGAGCAGTTCTTC. Its translation is CASSETSGRVSYNEQFF.

The chain carries TRBV5-6 and TRBJ1-1; the D gene is possibly TRBD1 (5 bases). The V and J ends lost 5 bases and 0 bases respectively, with 8 bases between them. There are 13 residues in the CDR3. Germline V gene data show CDR1 as SGHDT and CDR2 as YYEEEE. DNA of the CDR3: TGTGCCAGCAGGGCAGGGTTGAACACTGAAGCTTTCTTT. Translated: CASRAGLNTEAFF.

The rearrangement joins TRBV7-9 to TRBJ1-1; D is undetermined. V was trimmed by 1 base and J by 1 base, leaving 7 bases between them. Germline CDR1 reads SEHNR; CDR2 reads FQNEAQ (reference sequence). This CDR3 contains 14 residues. CDR3 loop: CASSLGTANTEAFF. For the CDR3, the DNA is TGTGCCAGCAGCTTAGGGACGGCGAACACTGAAGCTTTCTTT. The whole variable domain, remainder taken from reference TRBV7-9 and TRBJ1-1, is DTGVSQNPRHKITKRGQNVTFRCDPISEHNRLYWYRQTLGQGPEFLTYFQNEAQLEKSRLLSDRFSAERPKGSFSTLEIQRTEQGDSAMYLCASSLGTANTEAFFGQGTRLTVV.

This clone turned up a few times. As DNA, the CDR3 is TGTGCTAGTGGTCCCGGACTAGCGGGAGCCTACGAGCAGTACTTC. It codes for CASGPGLAGAYEQYF. The chain has TRBV12-5 and TRBJ2-7; TRBD2 aligns across 13 bases. The CDR3 extends over 15 amino acids. Germline V gives CDR1 LGHNT, CDR2 FRNRAP. The trim removed 5 bases at V and 2 bases at J, leaving 3 bases unmatched.

This chain uses TRBV6-5 with TRBJ1-1; D remains unclear. CDR1 is MNHEY and CDR2 is SVGAGI in the germline V gene. The germline V and J ends were trimmed by 6 bases and 8 bases, with 22 bases remaining between them. The CDR3 runs to 15 residues. The CDR3 is CASRSGWGLVSEAFF. The CDR3 DNA is TGTGCCAGCAGAAGCGGTTGGGGTTTGGTCTCAGAAGCTTTCTTT.

The V call is TRBV3-1 (or the pseudogene TRBV3-2), the J call TRBJ1-2, with D hard to call. The germline V gene has CDR1 LGHDT and CDR2 YNNKEL (reference sequence). This CDR3 comprises 17 residues. Trimming stripped 1 base from V and 6 bases from J, with 21 bases between. In DNA, the CDR3 is TGTGCCAGCAGCCAAGGGGGTAATCGACGGGTCCTTCATGGCTACACCTTC. This codes for CASSQGGNRRVLHGYTF.

This clone was seen only once. V is TRBV6-5 and J is TRBJ2-3; 9 nucleotides line up with TRBD1. With 8 bases clipped from V and 1 base from J, the junction kept 4 bases outside the gene matches. The CDR3 runs 14 residues. The germline V gene encodes CDR1 MNHEY and CDR2 SVGAGI. The CDR3 region has the DNA TGTGCCAGCGGGCGGGACAGGGGCACAGATACGCAGTATTTT. It is translated as CASGRDRGTDTQYF.

The V gene is TRBV5-1, the J gene TRBJ2-7; D gene uncertain. CDR3 length: 12 amino acids. Germline V CDR1 and CDR2: SGHRS, YFSETQ. V lost 4 bases and J lost 0, with 5 bases in between. The CDR3 loop reads CASSAHSYEQYF. The CDR3 DNA reads as TGCGCCAGCAGCGCCCACTCCTACGAGCAGTACTTC.

DNA of the CDR3: TGCGCCAGCAGTGGGGGGACAGGGGGCAGTGGATACTATGGCTACACCTTC. This translates into CASSGGTGGSGYYGYTF. This chain joins TRBV10-1 and TRBJ1-2; 12 bases align to TRBD1. V was clipped by 4 bases and J by 3 bases; unmatched bases: 9. The CDR3 has 17 residues. Germline loops: CDR1 WNHNN, CDR2 SYGVQD (reference sequence).

The chain links TRBV10-3 to TRBJ2-7, with TRBD1 matching over 7 bases. The CDR3 is 13 amino acids. Germline V gene lookup returns CDR1 ENHRY and CDR2 SYGVKD. The ends lost 5 bases at V and 4 bases at J; junction bases unmatched: 5. In DNA form, the CDR3 reads TGTGCCATCAGTATTGACAGGGTTTACGAGCAGTACTTC. This encodes CAISIDRVYEQYF.

The rearrangement uses TRBV5-4 and TRBJ2-7; tentatively, D is TRBD1 (5 bases). V dropped 2 bases and J dropped 3 bases, with 9 bases sitting between them. This CDR3 has 13 amino acids. Per germline, CDR1 SGHNT and CDR2 YYREEE (reference sequence). Here the CDR3 reads CASSFGADYEQYF. The DNA of the CDR3 is TGTGCCAGCAGCTTTGGGGCCGACTACGAGCAGTACTTC.

V and J are TRBV20-1 and TRBJ2-3; D remains ambiguous. Between the trimmed V and J ends, which lost 6 bases and 6 bases, there was a span of 10 bases. This CDR3 has 11 residues. The germline CDR1 and CDR2 sequences are DFQATT and SNEGSKA (reference sequence). The CDR3 reads CSAERGDTQYF. CDR3 bases: TGCAGTGCCGAGCGTGGGGATACGCAGTATTTT.

The chain is built from TRBV4-1 and TRBJ2-7; 11 bases are a match to TRBD2. Germline trimming cut 4 bases from V and 2 bases from J; bases unmatched to any gene: 4. The CDR3 spans 15 residues. Germline V gene data show CDR1 as MGHRA and CDR2 as YSYEKL. The CDR3 reads CASSPRLAGPYEQYF. CDR3 sequence (DNA): TGCGCCAGCAGCCCTCGACTAGCGGGACCCTACGAGCAGTACTTC.

This clone was recorded once. The chain links TRBV18 to TRBJ1-2, with D perhaps TRBD1 (6 bases). Germline-derived CDR1 and CDR2 are KGHSH and LQKENI. V lost 1 base and J 1 base, leaving 10 bases between the germline ends. The CDR3 sequence is 15 residues long. DNA for the CDR3: TGTGCCAGCTCACCACAGGGGGGGCGTAACTATGGCTACACCTTC. Translated: CASSPQGGRNYGYTF.

The chain recombines TRBV5-1 with TRBJ2-5, with D possibly matching TRBD2 (6 bases). Germline V gene data show CDR1 as SGHRS and CDR2 as YFSETQ. V dropped 0 bases and J dropped 0 bases, with 18 bases sitting between them. The CDR3 is 18 residues long. Written as DNA, the CDR3 is TGCGCCAGCAGCTTGGATACAGTTAGCGGCACCCACCAAGAGACCCAGTACTTC. It is translated as CASSLDTVSGTHQETQYF.

The chain joins TRBV30 to TRBJ1-1; D call uncertain. Germline V lookup: CDR1 GTSNPN, CDR2 SVGIG (reference sequence). V was pared by 6 bases and J by 9 bases, with 23 bases between. The CDR3 length is 14 residues. The CDR3 DNA reads TGTGCCTGCCGACCCGCGGGTGAAATTGGCAAAGCTTTCTTT. Translating gives CACRPAGEIGKAFF.

This chain links TRBV4-2 with TRBJ1-4, with a tentative D call TRBD1 (5 bases). The CDR3 runs to 13 residues. V was cut by 0 bases and J by 8 bases, with 7 bases left in between. Per germline, CDR1 LGHNA and CDR2 YNFKEQ. The CDR3 loop is CASSQEGREKLFF. The DNA of the CDR3 is TGTGCCAGCAGCCAAGAGGGACGGGAAAAACTGTTTTTT.